The 2 T cell receptor beta chains reported below all come from one sample, sequenced in a study of blood T cell repertoires in COVID-19. Sequencing used immunoSEQ multiplex PCR; TCRdb keeps in-frame clones, though not all of them. The sample shows about 90,000 clones, 88% of them seen only once. Sequencing was performed on peripheral blood. These receptors were taken from a man aged 55 to 70 with acute or convalescent COVID-19.

The chain recombines TRBV7-6 with TRBJ1-3; D remains ambiguous. The CDR3 sequence is 13 residues long. Germline CDR1 reads SGHVS; CDR2 reads FNYEAQ. Trimming removed 5 bases from V and 0 bases from J, with 5 bases in between. Written as DNA, the CDR3 is TGTGCCAGCAGCCCCTACTCTGGAAACACCATATATTTT. As protein: CASSPYSGNTIYF.

The J gene is TRBJ2-3, the V gene TRBV6-6, with 8 bases identical to TRBD2. CDR1 and CDR2 from the germline V gene are MNHNY and SVGAGI (reference sequence). The CDR3 has 16 amino acids. Trimming removed 6 bases from V and 1 base from J; junction bases left unmatched: 9. The CDR3 nucleotides read TGTGCCAGCAGGTCCCTTCCGGGAGGGGGCACAGATACGCAGTATTTT. Its translation: CASRSLPGGGTDTQYF.